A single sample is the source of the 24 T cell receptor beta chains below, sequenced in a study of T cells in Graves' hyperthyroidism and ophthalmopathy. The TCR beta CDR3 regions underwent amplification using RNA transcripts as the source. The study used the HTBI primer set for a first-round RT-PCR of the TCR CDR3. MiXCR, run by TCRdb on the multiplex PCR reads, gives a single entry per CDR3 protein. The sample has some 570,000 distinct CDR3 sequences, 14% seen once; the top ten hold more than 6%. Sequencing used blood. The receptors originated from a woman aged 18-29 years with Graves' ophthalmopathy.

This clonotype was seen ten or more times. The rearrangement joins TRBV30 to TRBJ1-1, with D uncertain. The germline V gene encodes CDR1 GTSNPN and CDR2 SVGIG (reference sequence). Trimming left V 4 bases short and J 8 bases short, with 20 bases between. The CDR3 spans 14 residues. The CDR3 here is CAWIFVPGRIEAFF. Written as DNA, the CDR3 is TGTGCCTGGATCTTCGTCCCAGGCCGTATCGAAGCTTTCTTT.

The CDR3 DNA follows: TGCGCCAGCAGCTTCGATAGCGGGAGGTCCTACAATGAGCAGTTCTTC. It codes for CASSFDSGRSYNEQFF. The chain recombines TRBV5-1 with TRBJ2-1; 10 nucleotides align to TRBD2. J gave up 1 base and V 2 bases, and 3 bases lay outside the gene matches. Looked up from germline, CDR1 is SGHRS and CDR2 is YFSETQ. The CDR3 has 16 amino acids. Drawing the rest from reference TRBV5-1 and TRBJ2-1, the complete variable domain is KAGVTQTPRYLIKTRGQQVTLSCSPISGHRSVSWYQQTPGQGLQFLFEYFSETQRNKGNFPGRFSGRQFSNSRSEMNVSTLELGDSALYLCASSFDSGRSYNEQFFGPGTRLTVL.

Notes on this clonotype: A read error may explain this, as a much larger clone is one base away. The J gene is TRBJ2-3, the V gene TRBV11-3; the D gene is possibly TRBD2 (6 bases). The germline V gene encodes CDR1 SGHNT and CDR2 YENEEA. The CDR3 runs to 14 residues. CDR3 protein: CASSFSGSPDAQYF. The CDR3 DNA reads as TGTGCCAGCAGCTTCTCCGGGAGTCCAGATGCGCAGTATTTT.

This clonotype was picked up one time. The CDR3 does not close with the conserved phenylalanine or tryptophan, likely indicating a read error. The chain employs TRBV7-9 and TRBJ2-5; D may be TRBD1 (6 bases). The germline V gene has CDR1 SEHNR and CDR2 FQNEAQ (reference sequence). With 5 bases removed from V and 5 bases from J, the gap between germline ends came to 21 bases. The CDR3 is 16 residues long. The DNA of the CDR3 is TGTGCCAGCAGCAAAGGGGACATCCTCACGGGGGAGACCCAGTACCTC. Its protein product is CASSKGDILTGETQYL.

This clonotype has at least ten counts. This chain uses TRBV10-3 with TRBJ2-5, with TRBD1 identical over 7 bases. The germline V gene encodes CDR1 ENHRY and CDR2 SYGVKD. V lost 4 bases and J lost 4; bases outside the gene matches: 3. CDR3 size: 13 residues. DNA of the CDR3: TGTGCCATCAGTGGGGGACAGTTAGAGACCCAGTACTTC. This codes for CAISGGQLETQYF.

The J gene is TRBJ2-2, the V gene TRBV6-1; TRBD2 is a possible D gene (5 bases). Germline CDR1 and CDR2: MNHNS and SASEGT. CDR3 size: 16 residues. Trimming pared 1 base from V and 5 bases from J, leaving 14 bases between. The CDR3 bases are TGTGCCAGCAGTGAAGTTAGGAGGCTGAGGACCGGGGAGCTGTTTTTT. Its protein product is CASSEVRRLRTGELFF.

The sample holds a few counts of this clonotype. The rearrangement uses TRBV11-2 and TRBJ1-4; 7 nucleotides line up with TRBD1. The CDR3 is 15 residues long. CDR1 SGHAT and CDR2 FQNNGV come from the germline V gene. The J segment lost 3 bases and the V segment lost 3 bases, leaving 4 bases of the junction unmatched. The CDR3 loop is CASSFTGVANEKLFF. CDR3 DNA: TGTGCCAGCAGCTTTACAGGGGTGGCTAATGAAAAACTGTTTTTT. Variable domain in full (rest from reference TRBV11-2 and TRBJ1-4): EAGVAQSPRYKIIEKRQSVAFWCNPISGHATLYWYQQILGQGPKLLIQFQNNGVVDDSQLPKDRFSAERLKGVDSTLKIQPAKLEDSAVYLCASSFTGVANEKLFFGSGTQLSVL.

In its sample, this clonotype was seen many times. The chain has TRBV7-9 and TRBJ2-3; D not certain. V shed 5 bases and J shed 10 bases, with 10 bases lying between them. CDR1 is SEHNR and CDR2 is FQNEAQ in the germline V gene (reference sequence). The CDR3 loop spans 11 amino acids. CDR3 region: CASSRKEAQYF. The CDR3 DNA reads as TGTGCCAGCAGCCGTAAAGAAGCGCAGTATTTT.

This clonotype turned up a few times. CDR3 DNA: TGTGCCAGCAGTTACAACCGGGACAGGACCTACGAGCAGTACTTC. It is translated as CASSYNRDRTYEQYF. V and J are TRBV6-5 and TRBJ2-7, with 8 bases fitting TRBD1. The CDR3 is made up of 15 amino acids. The germline gives CDR1 MNHEY, CDR2 SVGAGI. J gave up 2 bases and V 2 bases, and 5 bases lay outside the gene matches.

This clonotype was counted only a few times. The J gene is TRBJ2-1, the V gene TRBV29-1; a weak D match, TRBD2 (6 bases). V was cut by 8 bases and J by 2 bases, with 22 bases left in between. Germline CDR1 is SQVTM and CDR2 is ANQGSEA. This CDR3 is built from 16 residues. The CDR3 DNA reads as TGCAGCCTGGAGGGTATACCGACCAGGACCTACAATGAGCAGTTCTTC. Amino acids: CSLEGIPTRTYNEQFF.

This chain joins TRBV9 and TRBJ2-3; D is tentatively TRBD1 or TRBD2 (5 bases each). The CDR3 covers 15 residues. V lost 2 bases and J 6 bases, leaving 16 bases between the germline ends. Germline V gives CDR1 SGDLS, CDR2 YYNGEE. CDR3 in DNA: TGTGCCAGCAGCGTTCGGGACCGGGCCGGGGATACGCAGTATTTT. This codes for CASSVRDRAGDTQYF.

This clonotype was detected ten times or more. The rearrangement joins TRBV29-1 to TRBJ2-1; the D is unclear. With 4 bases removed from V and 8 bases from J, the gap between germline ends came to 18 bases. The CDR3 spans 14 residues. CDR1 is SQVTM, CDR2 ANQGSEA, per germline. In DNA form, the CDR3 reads TGCAGCGTTGTGGGTCAGCCGGAATACGATGAGCAGTTCTTC. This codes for CSVVGQPEYDEQFF.

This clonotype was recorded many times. As DNA, the CDR3 is TGTGCCAGCAGCGAAGGGGGGGTAGGGAATGAGCAGTTCTTC. This codes for CASSEGGVGNEQFF. The gene calls are TRBV27 and TRBJ2-1; tentative D call: TRBD2 (7 bases). Germline-derived CDR1 and CDR2 are MNHEY and SMNVEV (reference sequence). V was shortened by 6 bases and J by 7 bases, with 16 bases between the two germline ends. This CDR3 spans 14 amino acids.

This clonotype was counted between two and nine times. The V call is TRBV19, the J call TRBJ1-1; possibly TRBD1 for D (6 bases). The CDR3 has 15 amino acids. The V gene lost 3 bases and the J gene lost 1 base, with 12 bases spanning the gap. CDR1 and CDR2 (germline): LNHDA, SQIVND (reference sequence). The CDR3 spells CASSMALGGNTEAFF. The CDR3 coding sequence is TGTGCCAGTAGTATGGCTTTAGGGGGGAACACTGAAGCTTTCTTT. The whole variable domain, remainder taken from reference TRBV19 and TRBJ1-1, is DGGITQSPKYLFRKEGQNVTLSCEQNLNHDAMYWYRQDPGQGLRLIYYSQIVNDFQKGDIAEGYSVSREKKESFPLTVTSAQKNPTAFYLCASSMALGGNTEAFFGQGTRLTVV.

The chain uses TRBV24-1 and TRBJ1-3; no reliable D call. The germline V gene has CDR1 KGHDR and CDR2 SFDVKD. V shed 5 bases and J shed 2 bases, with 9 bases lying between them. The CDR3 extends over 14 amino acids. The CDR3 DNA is TGTGCCACCAGTGTGGGCCTCACTGGAAACACCATATATTTT. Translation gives CATSVGLTGNTIYF.

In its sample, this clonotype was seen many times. The CDR3 spells CASSSPDTEGQFF. As DNA, the CDR3 is TGTGCCAGCAGCTCTCCCGACACAGAAGGGCAGTTCTTC. This chain links TRBV28 with TRBJ2-1; the D is unclear. V lost 6 bases to trimming and J lost 12 bases, with 18 bases between them. The length of the CDR3 is 13 residues. Looked up from germline, CDR1 is MDHEN and CDR2 is SYDVKM.

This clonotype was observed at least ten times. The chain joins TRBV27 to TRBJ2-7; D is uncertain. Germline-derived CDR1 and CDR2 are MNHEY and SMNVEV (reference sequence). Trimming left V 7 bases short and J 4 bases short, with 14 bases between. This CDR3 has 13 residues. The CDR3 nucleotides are TGTGCCAGCAAGGGAAGGCCGACGTACGAGCAGTACTTC. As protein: CASKGRPTYEQYF.

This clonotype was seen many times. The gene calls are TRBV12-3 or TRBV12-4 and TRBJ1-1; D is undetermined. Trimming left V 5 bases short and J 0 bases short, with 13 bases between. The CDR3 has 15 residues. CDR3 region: CASSLRHPVNTEAFF. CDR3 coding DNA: TGTGCCAGCAGTCTTAGACACCCTGTGAACACTGAAGCTTTCTTT.

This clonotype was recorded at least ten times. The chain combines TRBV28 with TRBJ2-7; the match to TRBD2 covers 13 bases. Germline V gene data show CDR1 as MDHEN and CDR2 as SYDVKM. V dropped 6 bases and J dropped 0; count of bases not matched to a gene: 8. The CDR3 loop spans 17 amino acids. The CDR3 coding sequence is TGTGCCAGCAGCCCTGGACTAGCGGGAGCCCACTCCTACGAGCAGTACTTC. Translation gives CASSPGLAGAHSYEQYF. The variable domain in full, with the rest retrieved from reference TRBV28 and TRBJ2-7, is DVKVTQSSRYLVKRTGEKVFLECVQDMDHENMFWYRQDPGLGLRLIYFSYDVKMKEKGDIPEGYSVSREKKERFSLILESASTNQTSMYLCASSPGLAGAHSYEQYFGPGTRLTVT.

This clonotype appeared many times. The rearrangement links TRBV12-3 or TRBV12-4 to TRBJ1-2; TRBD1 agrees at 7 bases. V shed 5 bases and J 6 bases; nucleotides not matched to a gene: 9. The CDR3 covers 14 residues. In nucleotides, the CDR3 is TGTGCCAGCAGTCCCCGACAGGGAGGAAATGGCTACACCTTC. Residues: CASSPRQGGNGYTF.

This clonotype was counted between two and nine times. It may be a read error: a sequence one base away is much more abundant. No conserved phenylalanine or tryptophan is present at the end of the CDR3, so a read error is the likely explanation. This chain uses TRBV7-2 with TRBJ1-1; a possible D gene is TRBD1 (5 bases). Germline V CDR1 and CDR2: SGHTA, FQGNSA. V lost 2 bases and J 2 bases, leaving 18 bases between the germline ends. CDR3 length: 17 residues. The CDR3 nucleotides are TGTGCCAGCAGCTTAAAACGGGGCACCTCCTTTAACACTGAAGCTTTCCTT. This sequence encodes CASSLKRGTSFNTEAFL.

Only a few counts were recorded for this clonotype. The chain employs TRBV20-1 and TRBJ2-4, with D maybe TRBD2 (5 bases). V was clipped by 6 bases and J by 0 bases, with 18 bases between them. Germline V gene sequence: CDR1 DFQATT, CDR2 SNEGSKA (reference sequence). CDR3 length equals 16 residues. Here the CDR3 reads CSAPPWGAGAKNIQYF. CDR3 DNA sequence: TGCAGTGCGCCGCCGTGGGGAGCAGGAGCCAAAAACATTCAGTACTTC.

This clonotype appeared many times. The CDR3 nucleotides read TGTGCCAGCAGCGTGGGGCGGATCGGGAACACTGAAGCTTTCTTT. Residues: CASSVGRIGNTEAFF. The genes are TRBV9 and TRBJ1-1; possibly TRBD1 for D (5 bases). V was shortened by 2 bases and J by 1 base, with 12 bases between the two germline ends. Germline V lookup: CDR1 SGDLS, CDR2 YYNGEE. The CDR3 runs 15 residues.

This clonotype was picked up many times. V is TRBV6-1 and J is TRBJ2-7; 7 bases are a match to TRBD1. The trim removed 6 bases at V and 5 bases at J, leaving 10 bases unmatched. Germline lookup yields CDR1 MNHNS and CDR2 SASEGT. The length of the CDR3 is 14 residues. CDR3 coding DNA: TGTGCCAGCAGACGGGACAGTTTAATCCACGAGCAGTACTTC. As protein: CASRRDSLIHEQYF.